These 22 T cell receptor beta chains originate from one sample sequenced in a study of T cell responses to AZD1222 COVID-19 vaccine. Profiling relied on immunoSEQ multiplex PCR, and the TCRdb table lists in-frame clones only, not all of them. The sample consists of about 150,000 clones, 80% to 95% of them appearing once. The sequenced sample was peripheral blood, obtained on day 0 of AZD1222 vaccination. The receptors were gathered from an adult in good health.

V usage is TRBV15 and J usage is TRBJ2-7; 10 bases are a match to TRBD2. The CDR3 totals 17 residues. J gave up 3 bases and V 0 bases, and 8 bases lay outside the gene matches. The germline V gene has CDR1 LNHNV and CDR2 YYDKDF (reference sequence). The chain's CDR3 is CATSREWISGRDYEQYF. In DNA form, the CDR3 reads TGTGCCACCAGCAGAGAGTGGATAAGCGGGAGGGACTACGAGCAGTACTTC.

The sample holds a few counts of this clone. This rearrangement joins TRBV11-3 to TRBJ2-2, with TRBD2 identical over 7 bases. The CDR3 consists of 15 residues. The germline V gene encodes CDR1 SGHNT and CDR2 YENEEA. V dropped 8 bases and J dropped 5; count of bases not matched to a gene: 11. CDR3 DNA: TGTGCCAGCTCAATGCGGGAGAGACAAACCGGGGAGCTGTTTTTT. Amino acids: CASSMRERQTGELFF.

The chain couples TRBV4-1 to TRBJ2-1; D is ambiguous. Germline V lookup: CDR1 MGHRA, CDR2 YSYEKL. V lost 5 bases, J lost 8 bases, and 7 bases lay in between. CDR3 size: 11 residues. The CDR3 sequence is CASSKMDEQFF. CDR3 DNA sequence: TGCGCCAGCAGCAAAATGGATGAGCAGTTCTTC.

The chain links TRBV28 to TRBJ2-1; 11 bases map to TRBD2. The germline gives CDR1 MDHEN, CDR2 SYDVKM. The length of the CDR3 is 16 residues. The V gene end was trimmed by 5 bases and the J gene end by 2 bases; junction bases not matched to a gene: 5. The CDR3 DNA follows: TGTGCCAGCAGTGACGGGACTAGCGGACCCTACAATGAGCAGTTCTTC. It is translated as CASSDGTSGPYNEQFF. Using reference TRBV28 and TRBJ2-1 for the parts outside the CDR3, the full variable domain is DVKVTQSSRYLVKRTGEKVFLECVQDMDHENMFWYRQDPGLGLRLIYFSYDVKMKEKGDIPEGYSVSREKKERFSLILESASTNQTSMYLCASSDGTSGPYNEQFFGPGTRLTVL.

The count of this clone is one. This chain joins TRBV30 and TRBJ2-1, with D maybe TRBD2 (5 bases). CDR1 is GTSNPN and CDR2 is SVGIG in the germline V gene (reference sequence). The CDR3 totals 14 residues. Trimming left V 4 bases short and J 0 bases short, with 10 bases between. Here the CDR3 reads CAWTPEGSYNEQFF. CDR3 sequence (DNA): TGTGCCTGGACCCCCGAGGGCTCCTACAATGAGCAGTTCTTC.

The chain joins TRBV11-2 to TRBJ1-4; unclear D gene. From germline, CDR1 is SGHAT and CDR2 FQNNGV. Between the trimmed V and J ends, which lost 5 bases and 7 bases, there was a span of 5 bases. There are 11 residues in the CDR3. The CDR3: CASSRSEKLFF. Here the CDR3 DNA reads TGTGCCAGCAGCCGTAGTGAAAAACTGTTTTTT. Complete variable domain (other parts from reference TRBV11-2 and TRBJ1-4): EAGVAQSPRYKIIEKRQSVAFWCNPISGHATLYWYQQILGQGPKLLIQFQNNGVVDDSQLPKDRFSAERLKGVDSTLKIQPAKLEDSAVYLCASSRSEKLFFGSGTQLSVL.

The chain uses TRBV13 and TRBJ2-2, with 9 positions matching TRBD1. V lost 5 bases and J lost 6; bases outside the gene matches: 4. CDR1 PRHDT and CDR2 FYEKMQ come from the germline V gene (reference sequence). CDR3 size: 14 residues. In DNA, the CDR3 is TGTGCCAGCAGCCTAAGGGACAGGGCCGGGGAGCTGTTTTTT. It yields the protein CASSLRDRAGELFF.

V gene TRBV28 combines with J gene TRBJ2-7, with D maybe TRBD1 (6 bases). The germline V gene encodes CDR1 MDHEN and CDR2 SYDVKM. V lost 4 bases and J 3 bases, leaving 28 bases between the germline ends. CDR3 length: 19 amino acids. This CDR3 is CASSSITEYLGGPLYEQYF. The CDR3 DNA sequence: TGTGCCAGCAGTTCCATTACGGAATACTTAGGGGGTCCACTCTACGAGCAGTACTTC.

The J gene is TRBJ1-1, the V gene TRBV12-5; 7 bases agree with TRBD1. The junction had 6 bases not matched to a gene; V was cut back by 7 bases and J by 4 bases. CDR1 and CDR2 (germline): LGHNT, FRNRAP. CDR3 length equals 13 residues. The CDR3 DNA is TGTGCTAGTGCCTGGCAGGGGGGCACTGAAGCTTTCTTT. It yields the protein CASAWQGGTEAFF.

This chain uses TRBV3-1 (or the pseudogene TRBV3-2) with TRBJ2-3, with 8 positions matching TRBD2. The CDR3 runs to 16 residues. V lost 4 bases and J lost 3; bases outside the gene matches: 9. Germline-derived CDR1 and CDR2 are LGHDT and YNNKEL (reference sequence). This CDR3 reads CASSPNLSGSTDTQYF. The CDR3 nucleotides are TGTGCCAGCAGCCCCAACCTGAGCGGGAGTACAGATACGCAGTATTTT.

The rearrangement uses TRBV10-3 and TRBJ1-4; 8 bases align to TRBD1. Germline CDR1 reads ENHRY; CDR2 reads SYGVKD. V shed 0 bases and J 5 bases; nucleotides not matched to a gene: 2. This CDR3 is 15 amino acids long. The CDR3 here is CAISESGQANEKLFF. For the CDR3, the DNA is TGTGCCATCAGTGAGTCGGGACAGGCAAATGAAAAACTGTTTTTT.

This chain's CDR3 is CAWSVNQETQYF. Here the CDR3 DNA reads TGTGCCTGGAGTGTAAATCAAGAGACCCAGTACTTC. The gene calls are TRBV30 and TRBJ2-5, with D unclear. Trimming cost V 0 bases and J 2 bases, with 4 bases left between them. The CDR3 loop spans 12 amino acids. Germline V gene data show CDR1 as GTSNPN and CDR2 as SVGIG (reference sequence).

This clone was observed a few times. J is TRBJ1-2 and V is TRBV28; 9 nucleotides line up with TRBD1. The V gene's germline CDR1 is MDHEN and CDR2 SYDVKM. This CDR3 is 15 amino acids long. Trimming took 6 bases from V and 4 from J; bases not matched to a gene: 9. This CDR3 reads CASRLQGAGVYGYTF. The CDR3 DNA reads TGTGCCAGCAGACTACAGGGGGCAGGGGTCTATGGCTACACCTTC.

The chain employs TRBV6-5 and TRBJ2-3; D is ambiguous. V shed 8 bases and J shed 0 bases, with 9 bases lying between them. The V gene's germline CDR1 is MNHEY and CDR2 SVGAGI. This CDR3 spans 13 amino acids. CDR3 region: CASEETSTDTQYF. The CDR3 bases are TGTGCCAGCGAGGAGACTAGCACAGATACGCAGTATTTT.

This chain uses TRBV28 with TRBJ1-4; D possibly corresponds to TRBD1 (6 bases). The germline V gene encodes CDR1 MDHEN and CDR2 SYDVKM. V was pared by 6 bases and J by 12 bases, with 14 bases between. The CDR3 consists of 12 residues. The CDR3 sequence: CASRHTSGELFF. In nucleotides, the CDR3 is TGTGCCAGCAGACATACCTCAGGGGAACTGTTTTTT.

This sequence joins TRBV7-2 and TRBJ1-5; 9 bases are a match to TRBD1. Trimming took 5 bases from V and 5 from J; bases not matched to a gene: 7. CDR3 length equals 15 residues. Germline V gives CDR1 SGHTA, CDR2 FQGNSA. The CDR3 DNA follows: TGTGCCAGCAGCAAGCACAGGGGGCCGGATCAGCCCCAGCATTTT. Its protein is CASSKHRGPDQPQHF.

V and J are TRBV7-9 and TRBJ2-6; D remains ambiguous. V was trimmed by 1 base and J by 0 bases, leaving 7 bases between them. CDR3 length: 16 amino acids. Germline V gene data show CDR1 as SEHNR and CDR2 as FQNEAQ (reference sequence). DNA of the CDR3: TGTGCCAGCAGCTTAGGACTTTCCTCTGGGGCCAACGTCCTGACTTTC. Translation: CASSLGLSSGANVLTF. Variable domain in full (rest from reference TRBV7-9 and TRBJ2-6): DTGVSQNPRHKITKRGQNVTFRCDPISEHNRLYWYRQTLGQGPEFLTYFQNEAQLEKSRLLSDRFSAERPKGSFSTLEIQRTEQGDSAMYLCASSLGLSSGANVLTFGAGSRLTVL.

The chain uses TRBV27 and TRBJ2-1; 9 nucleotides align to TRBD2. This CDR3 is built from 15 residues. Germline CDR1 MNHEY, CDR2 SMNVEV (reference sequence). Trimming took 5 bases from V and 4 from J; bases not matched to a gene: 6. Here the CDR3 DNA reads TGTGCCAGCAGTCCGCCTAGCGGGGTTTACAATGAGCAGTTCTTC. Translation gives CASSPPSGVYNEQFF.

The V gene is TRBV6-6, the J gene TRBJ2-7, with 9 bases aligning to TRBD2. Germline V lookup: CDR1 MNHNY, CDR2 SVGAGI (reference sequence). V lost 6 bases and J lost 7; bases outside the gene matches: 13. The CDR3 runs 15 residues. CDR3 loop: CASSSSTSGPGEQYF. CDR3 nucleotides: TGTGCCAGCAGCTCTTCTACTAGCGGGCCGGGGGAGCAGTACTTC.

Only one count was recorded for this clone. The CDR3 sequence is CASRNYPLGEAFF. CDR3 DNA sequence: TGTGCCAGCAGAAATTACCCCCTTGGTGAAGCTTTCTTT. This rearrangement joins TRBV11-2 to TRBJ1-1; no definite D call. With 6 bases removed from V and 7 bases from J, the gap between germline ends came to 15 bases. Germline loops: CDR1 SGHAT, CDR2 FQNNGV. This CDR3 region has 13 residues.

The V call is TRBV19, the J call TRBJ2-1; tentative D call: TRBD2 (5 bases). The CDR3 spans 12 residues. Per germline, CDR1 LNHDA and CDR2 SQIVND (reference sequence). Trimming removed 3 bases from V and 9 bases from J, with 9 bases in between. This chain's CDR3 is CASSIPAGEQFF. The CDR3 DNA sequence: TGTGCCAGTAGTATCCCCGCGGGTGAGCAGTTCTTC. The complete variable domain, with remaining parts taken from reference TRBV19 and TRBJ2-1, reads DGGITQSPKYLFRKEGQNVTLSCEQNLNHDAMYWYRQDPGQGLRLIYYSQIVNDFQKGDIAEGYSVSREKKESFPLTVTSAQKNPTAFYLCASSIPAGEQFFGPGTRLTVL.

DNA for the CDR3: TGTGCCAGCAGCCCCCCCCGTGTTACTAATGAAAAACTGTTTTTT. Amino acid sequence: CASSPPRVTNEKLFF. The chain links TRBV2 to TRBJ1-4; D call uncertain. The V end was cut by 6 bases, the J end by 2 bases, with 13 bases between. The V gene's germline CDR1 is SNHLY and CDR2 FYNNEI. The CDR3 length is 15 residues. The full variable domain, in which reference TRBV2 and TRBJ1-4 provide the parts outside the CDR3, is EPEVTQTPSHQVTQMGQEVILRCVPISNHLYFYWYRQILGQKVEFLVSFYNNEISEKSEIFDDQFSVERPDGSNFTLKIRSTKLEDSAMYFCASSPPRVTNEKLFFGSGTQLSVL.